The 16 T cell receptor beta chains below all came from one sample that was sequenced in a study of T cells in Graves' hyperthyroidism and ophthalmopathy. RNA transcripts served as the template for amplifying TCR beta CDR3 regions. The primer set for the first-round RT-PCR of the TCR CDR3 was HTBI. MiXCR, applied by TCRdb to the multiplex PCR reads, yields one record per CDR3 protein. The sample has about half a million distinct CDR3 sequences, 20% to 25% seen once. The specimen was blood. The receptors shown here come from a man aged 18 to 35 with Graves' hyperthyroidism.

The genes are TRBV28 and TRBJ1-3, with a weak D call TRBD1 (5 bases). The CDR3 spans 13 residues. Trimming removed 3 bases from V and 4 bases from J, with 7 bases in between. Germline V CDR1 and CDR2: MDHEN, SYDVKM. The CDR3 DNA reads as TGTGCCAGCAGTTTGCAGGGAGGAAACACCATATATTTT. Translated: CASSLQGGNTIYF.

The sample holds many counts of this clonotype. The J gene is TRBJ1-5, the V gene TRBV6-5; 8 positions match TRBD1. Germline CDR1 and CDR2: MNHEY and SVGAGI. This CDR3 is 14 amino acids long. Losses at the gene ends were 2 bases for V and 7 bases for J; bases not matched to a gene: 4. CDR3 DNA: TGTGCCAGCAGTTACGTCACAGGGGGACAGCCCCAGCATTTT. Its translation is CASSYVTGGQPQHF.

The chain employs TRBV19 and TRBJ2-2, with D unclear. This CDR3 comprises 12 residues. CDR1 LNHDA and CDR2 SQIVND come from the germline V gene (reference sequence). Between the trimmed V and J ends, which lost 9 bases and 4 bases, there was a span of 9 bases. The CDR3 nucleotides read TGTGCCAGCTCCAAAAGCACCGGGGAGCTGTTTTTT. Its translation: CASSKSTGELFF.

This clonotype was counted at least ten times. The V gene is TRBV12-3 or TRBV12-4, the J gene TRBJ1-1; no clear D. The CDR3 contains 15 residues. The ends were cut back, 5 bases at V and 4 bases at J, with 17 bases in the middle. CDR3 DNA sequence: TGTGCCAGCAGTCCCGAACGGAGAGGGCCCACTGAAGCTTTCTTT. Its translation is CASSPERRGPTEAFF.

V usage is TRBV29-1 and J usage is TRBJ1-1; D gene uncertain. The germline V gene has CDR1 SQVTM and CDR2 ANQGSEA. V lost 4 bases to trimming and J lost 1 base, with 10 bases between them. The CDR3 length is 13 residues. This CDR3 reads CSVAWTENTEAFF. The CDR3 nucleotides read TGCAGCGTTGCGTGGACGGAGAACACTGAAGCTTTCTTT.

The genes are TRBV10-2 and TRBJ1-5, with 7 bases identical to TRBD1. Germline CDR1 and CDR2: WSHSY and SAAADI. CDR3 length: 14 residues. The V and J ends lost 3 bases and 5 bases, in that order; junction bases with no gene match: 4. This CDR3 reads CASSDRGAYQPQHF. In nucleotides, the CDR3 is TGCGCCAGCAGTGACAGGGGGGCATATCAGCCCCAGCATTTT.

The gene calls are TRBV12-3 or TRBV12-4 and TRBJ2-7; D might be TRBD1 (5 bases). Trimming shortened V by 2 bases and J by 1 base, and 15 bases separated the two germline ends. The CDR3 consists of 16 residues. The CDR3 sequence is CASSLIWGGGSYEQYF. The CDR3 DNA sequence: TGTGCCAGCAGTTTAATTTGGGGCGGCGGATCCTACGAGCAGTACTTC.

There are many counts of this clonotype. This chain joins TRBV19 and TRBJ1-2; TRBD1 matches 7 bases. Germline trimming cut 3 bases from V and 2 bases from J; bases unmatched to any gene: 6. The CDR3 spans 15 residues. Germline CDR1 reads LNHDA; CDR2 reads SQIVND (reference sequence). The CDR3 DNA reads TGTGCCAGTAGTATCCCCATGACAGGGAACTATGGCTACACCTTC. Translating gives CASSIPMTGNYGYTF.

This clonotype was seen a few times. The genes are TRBV12-3 or TRBV12-4 and TRBJ2-7; TRBD2 agrees at 13 bases. The CDR3 has 18 residues. Trimming removed 5 bases from V and 1 base from J; junction bases left unmatched: 11. This chain's CDR3 is CASSLPGLAGSLSYEQYF. CDR3 bases: TGTGCCAGCAGTCTGCCGGGACTAGCGGGGTCTCTTTCCTACGAGCAGTACTTC.

The chain joins TRBV30 to TRBJ1-1; the D is unclear. Trimming stripped 2 bases from V and 6 bases from J, with 16 bases between. The CDR3 totals 14 residues. Germline CDR1 is GTSNPN and CDR2 is SVGIG (reference sequence). The CDR3 spells CAWSLKTITSEAFF. The CDR3 nucleotides read TGTGCCTGGAGTCTAAAGACGATAACGTCTGAAGCTTTCTTT. The complete variable domain, with remaining parts taken from reference TRBV30 and TRBJ1-1, reads SQTIHQWPATLVQPVGSPLSLECTVEGTSNPNLYWYRQAAGRGLQLLFYSVGIGQISSEVPQNLSASRPQDRQFILSSKKLLLSDSGFYLCAWSLKTITSEAFFGQGTRLTVV.

This clonotype was picked up many times. V gene TRBV28 combines with J gene TRBJ1-1, with 7 bases aligning to TRBD1. The CDR3 is 15 residues long. J lost 9 bases, V lost 4 bases, and 14 bases had no gene match. In germline, CDR1 is MDHEN, CDR2 SYDVKM. CDR3 amino acids: CASSSSRGRVRKAFF. The CDR3 nucleotides are TGTGCCAGCAGTTCCAGCAGGGGGAGGGTCCGGAAAGCTTTCTTT.

This sequence joins TRBV28 and TRBJ2-5, with D perhaps matching TRBD1 or TRBD2 (6 bases each). This CDR3 comprises 16 residues. The V and J ends lost 5 bases and 4 bases respectively, with 20 bases between them. Germline V gene sequence: CDR1 MDHEN, CDR2 SYDVKM. This CDR3 reads CASSLNRPGGTETQYF. The DNA for the CDR3 is TGTGCCAGCAGTCTAAACCGCCCCGGGGGCACAGAGACCCAGTACTTC. Combining the CDR3 with reference TRBV28 and TRBJ2-5 gives the whole variable domain DVKVTQSSRYLVKRTGEKVFLECVQDMDHENMFWYRQDPGLGLRLIYFSYDVKMKEKGDIPEGYSVSREKKERFSLILESASTNQTSMYLCASSLNRPGGTETQYFGPGTRLLVL.

This clonotype was found many times. The rearrangement links TRBV2 to TRBJ2-4, with unresolved D. V was clipped by 4 bases and J by 4 bases, with 2 bases between them. The germline V gene has CDR1 SNHLY and CDR2 FYNNEI. CDR3 length: 11 amino acids. The CDR3 loop is CASSVKNIQYF. The CDR3 DNA sequence: TGTGCCAGCAGTGTGAAAAACATTCAGTACTTC. The full variable domain, rest sourced from reference TRBV2 and TRBJ2-4, is EPEVTQTPSHQVTQMGQEVILRCVPISNHLYFYWYRQILGQKVEFLVSFYNNEISEKSEIFDDQFSVERPDGSNFTLKIRSTKLEDSAMYFCASSVKNIQYFGAGTRLSVL.

In its sample, this clonotype was seen a few times. J is TRBJ2-7 and V is TRBV19; D perhaps matches TRBD1 (6 bases). With 3 bases removed from V and 1 base from J, the gap between germline ends came to 16 bases. CDR3 size: 16 residues. The germline CDR1 and CDR2 sequences are LNHDA and SQIVND (reference sequence). CDR3 loop: CASSISTGIQSYEQYF. CDR3 DNA sequence: TGTGCCAGTAGTATCTCTACAGGGATCCAATCCTACGAGCAGTACTTC.

In this sample, this clonotype turned up once. In this CDR3 the conserved last residue, phenylalanine or tryptophan, is missing, so a read error is likely. This chain joins TRBV12-3 or TRBV12-4 and TRBJ1-2; perhaps TRBD1 as D (5 bases). The CDR3 sequence is 12 residues long. In nucleotides, the CDR3 is TGTGCCAGCGGTTTGGGGACGAATGGCTACACCCTC. This sequence encodes CASGLGTNGYTL.

This chain connects TRBV18 to TRBJ2-7, with TRBD1 identical over 11 bases. This CDR3 has 14 amino acids. Germline V lookup: CDR1 KGHSH, CDR2 LQKENI. V was pared by 1 base and J by 5 bases, with 1 base of the junction left unmatched. The CDR3 DNA reads as TGTGCCAGCTCACCACGGACAGGGGGCAACGAGCAGTACTTC. Amino acids: CASSPRTGGNEQYF.